The 14 T cell receptor beta chains presented below share a single source sample, sequenced in a study of OX40 agonist ivuxolimab in advanced cancers. Data came from immunoSEQ multiplex PCR; TCRdb stores just in-frame clones and leaves some out. This table has about 48,000 clones, approximately 81% appearing once. The sample here was CD4+ or CD8+ T cells sorted from blood, taken in a trial of the OX40 agonist ivuxolimab. The source is an adult with an advanced solid tumor such as melanoma, head and neck, liver or kidney cancer.

This clone was observed once. The chain combines TRBV30 with TRBJ2-2; the D is unclear. Trimming removed 4 bases at V and 0 bases at J, with 9 bases between. Germline values: CDR1 GTSNPN, CDR2 SVGIG (reference sequence). The CDR3 sequence is 14 residues long. The CDR3 protein is CAWIRQANTGELFF. CDR3 in DNA: TGTGCCTGGATTCGCCAAGCGAACACCGGGGAGCTGTTTTTT.

This clone was observed a single time. The chain combines TRBV28 with TRBJ1-5; D is possibly TRBD1 (5 bases). CDR1 is MDHEN, CDR2 SYDVKM, per germline. V gave up 7 bases and J gave up 0 bases, with 13 bases separating them. The CDR3 runs 15 residues. CDR3 region: CASTPQQGSNQPQHF. In DNA form, the CDR3 reads TGTGCCAGCACCCCCCAGCAGGGTAGCAATCAGCCCCAGCATTTT. The full variable domain, with the rest looked up from reference TRBV28 and TRBJ1-5, is DVKVTQSSRYLVKRTGEKVFLECVQDMDHENMFWYRQDPGLGLRLIYFSYDVKMKEKGDIPEGYSVSREKKERFSLILESASTNQTSMYLCASTPQQGSNQPQHFGDGTRLSIL.

This chain connects TRBV5-5 to TRBJ2-1; D is unclear. The CDR3 contains 15 residues. In germline, CDR1 is SGHKS, CDR2 YYEKEE (reference sequence). V dropped 0 bases and J dropped 2 bases, with 9 bases sitting between them. The CDR3 loop reads CASSLEATTYNEQFF. In DNA, the CDR3 is TGTGCCAGCAGCTTGGAAGCGACCACCTACAATGAGCAGTTCTTC.

This clone occurred a few times. The chain is built from TRBV2 and TRBJ1-1, with D possibly matching TRBD1 (6 bases). The CDR3 is made up of 12 amino acids. Trimming took 4 bases from V and 8 from J, leaving 11 bases between them. Germline values: CDR1 SNHLY, CDR2 FYNNEI. The CDR3 loop is CASSGDTSEAFF. The CDR3 DNA sequence: TGTGCCAGCAGTGGGGACACTTCCGAAGCTTTCTTT. Based on the CDR3 plus reference TRBV2 and TRBJ1-1, the full variable domain is EPEVTQTPSHQVTQMGQEVILRCVPISNHLYFYWYRQILGQKVEFLVSFYNNEISEKSEIFDDQFSVERPDGSNFTLKIRSTKLEDSAMYFCASSGDTSEAFFGQGTRLTVV.

This sequence joins TRBV30 and TRBJ2-3; 11 nucleotides match TRBD2. Trimming at V came to 3 bases and at J to 4 bases, leaving 6 bases not matched to a gene. Germline V gene sequence: CDR1 GTSNPN, CDR2 SVGIG (reference sequence). The CDR3 is 15 residues long. CDR3 protein: CAWRDLAGGADTQYF. Here the CDR3 DNA reads TGTGCCTGGAGGGATCTAGCGGGAGGTGCAGATACGCAGTATTTT.

The chain combines TRBV18 with TRBJ2-3, with 11 bases fitting TRBD2. CDR3 size: 18 residues. Germline V lookup: CDR1 KGHSH, CDR2 LQKENI. Trimming took 3 bases from V and 0 from J; bases not matched to a gene: 8. The CDR3 bases are TGTGCCAGCTCACCGACAACCGGGACTAGCGGTAGCACAGATACGCAGTATTTT. Amino acid sequence: CASSPTTGTSGSTDTQYF.

The rearrangement joins TRBV2 to TRBJ2-2; D is undetermined. Germline V gives CDR1 SNHLY, CDR2 FYNNEI. The CDR3 is 13 amino acids. Trimming removed 6 bases at V and 7 bases at J, with 12 bases between. Written as DNA, the CDR3 is TGTGCCAGCAGCCGATCCTCCCACGGGGAGCTGTTTTTT. This codes for CASSRSSHGELFF.

The chain is built from TRBV7-2 and TRBJ1-1, with a possible D match to TRBD1 (5 bases). The CDR3 covers 13 residues. Between the trimmed V and J ends, which lost 3 bases and 6 bases, there was a span of 11 bases. Looked up from germline, CDR1 is SGHTA and CDR2 is FQGNSA. The CDR3 here is CASSFRRGAEAFF. DNA for the CDR3: TGTGCCAGCAGCTTCAGGAGGGGCGCTGAAGCTTTCTTT.

The rearrangement joins TRBV7-3 to TRBJ2-3; TRBD2 matches at 7 bases. This CDR3 contains 14 residues. Trimming took 3 bases from V and 1 from J; bases not matched to a gene: 1. The V gene's germline CDR1 is SGHTA and CDR2 FQGTGA. CDR3 coding DNA: TGTGCCAGCAGCTTCACTAGCGGCACAGATACGCAGTATTTT. It codes for CASSFTSGTDTQYF.

The chain combines TRBV4-2 with TRBJ2-3, with 7 bases matching TRBD2. CDR3 length: 16 amino acids. The germline V gene has CDR1 LGHNA and CDR2 YNFKEQ. V shed 1 base and J 4 bases; nucleotides not matched to a gene: 8. The CDR3 reads CASSQVLAGAADTQYF. CDR3 DNA: TGTGCCAGCAGCCAAGTATTGGCGGGAGCGGCAGATACGCAGTATTTT.

The chain is built from TRBV28 and TRBJ2-7; D ambiguous. The V end was cut by 6 bases, the J end by 7 bases, with 10 bases between. This CDR3 has 11 amino acids. Looked up from germline, CDR1 is MDHEN and CDR2 is SYDVKM. CDR3: CASSRDWEQYF. In DNA, the CDR3 is TGTGCCAGCAGCCGCGACTGGGAGCAGTACTTC. The full variable domain, completed using reference TRBV28 and TRBJ2-7, is DVKVTQSSRYLVKRTGEKVFLECVQDMDHENMFWYRQDPGLGLRLIYFSYDVKMKEKGDIPEGYSVSREKKERFSLILESASTNQTSMYLCASSRDWEQYFGPGTRLTVT.

This chain connects TRBV7-9 to TRBJ2-3, with D possibly matching TRBD2 (7 bases). This CDR3 is 15 amino acids long. V lost 5 bases and J 4 bases, leaving 16 bases between the germline ends. Looked up from germline, CDR1 is SEHNR and CDR2 is FQNEAQ (reference sequence). The CDR3 sequence is CASSPGAGVADTQYF. CDR3 nucleotides: TGTGCCAGCAGCCCAGGGGCGGGAGTGGCAGATACGCAGTATTTT.

The chain has TRBV5-1 and TRBJ2-3, with 10 bases fitting TRBD2. CDR1 and CDR2 from the germline V gene are SGHRS and YFSETQ. The CDR3 has 16 amino acids. V lost 3 bases to trimming and J lost 4 bases; unmatched junction nucleotides: 8. For the CDR3, the DNA is TGCGCCAGCAGCTCGGCAGCGGGAGGGCCATCAGATACGCAGTATTTT. Residues: CASSSAAGGPSDTQYF.

The chain joins TRBV7-3 to TRBJ2-1; D is perhaps TRBD1 (5 bases). The V end was cut by 2 bases, the J end by 6 bases, with 5 bases between. This CDR3 comprises 12 residues. Germline CDR1 SGHTA, CDR2 FQGTGA. CDR3 amino acids: CASSLQGNEQFF. CDR3 nucleotides: TGTGCCAGCAGCTTACAGGGCAATGAGCAGTTCTTC.